The following is a T cell receptor (beta chain) sequence with its context. Its antigen is not identified. Germline V lookup: CDR1 SGHVS, CDR2 FNYEAQ. The CDR3 spans 13 residues. V lost 4 bases and J 7 bases, leaving 11 bases between the germline ends. This record comes from a study of T cell responses to AZD1222 COVID-19 vaccine. Sequencing used immunoSEQ multiplex PCR; TCRdb keeps in-frame clones, though not all of them. The sample has 130,000 or so clones; 92% are singletons. Study-level findings and limits: A reported finding is that nearly half of spike-specific TCRs target unmutated variant regions. Donors skewed white British and female; clonal diversity was possibly underestimated. Repertoire collection took place solely once the T cell response had peaked.

This TCR was recovered from an adult in good health. The specimen comprised peripheral blood, sampled on day 0 of AZD1222 vaccination. V usage is TRBV7-6 and J usage is TRBJ1-5; no firm D call. The CDR3 here is CASSWTDEQPQHF. The DNA of the CDR3 is TGTGCCAGCAGCTGGACGGATGAGCAGCCCCAGCATTTT.